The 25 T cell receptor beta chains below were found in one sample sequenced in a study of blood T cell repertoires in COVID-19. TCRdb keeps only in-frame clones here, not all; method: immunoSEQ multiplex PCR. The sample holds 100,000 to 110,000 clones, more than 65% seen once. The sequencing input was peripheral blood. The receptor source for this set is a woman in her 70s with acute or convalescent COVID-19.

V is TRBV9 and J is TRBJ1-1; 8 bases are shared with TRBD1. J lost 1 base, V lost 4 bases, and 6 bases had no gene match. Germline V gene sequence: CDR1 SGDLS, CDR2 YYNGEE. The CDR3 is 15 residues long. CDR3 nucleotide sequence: TGTGCCAGCAGCCAACAAGGGACAGGGAACACTGAAGCTTTCTTT. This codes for CASSQQGTGNTEAFF.

CDR3 residues: CAWSVQENTEAFF. For the CDR3, the DNA is TGTGCCTGGAGTGTACAGGAGAACACTGAAGCTTTCTTT. The chain has TRBV30 and TRBJ1-1, with D possibly matching TRBD1 (5 bases). Between the trimmed V and J ends, which lost 0 bases and 1 base, there was a span of 6 bases. Per the germline V gene, CDR1 is GTSNPN and CDR2 is SVGIG (reference sequence). The CDR3 consists of 13 residues.

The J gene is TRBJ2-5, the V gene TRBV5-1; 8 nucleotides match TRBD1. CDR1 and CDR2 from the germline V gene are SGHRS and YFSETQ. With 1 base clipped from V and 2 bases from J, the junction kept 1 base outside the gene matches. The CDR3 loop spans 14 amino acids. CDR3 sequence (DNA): TGCGCCAGCAGCTTGACAGGGGGTCAAGAGACCCAGTACTTC. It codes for CASSLTGGQETQYF.

The CDR3 protein is CASSDRGSNEKLFF. In DNA form, the CDR3 reads TGTGCCAGCAGCGACAGGGGGTCTAATGAAAAACTGTTTTTT. V is TRBV6-5 and J is TRBJ1-4; 9 positions agree with TRBD1. J gave up 3 bases and V 6 bases, and 2 bases lay outside the gene matches. The CDR3 sequence is 14 residues long. CDR1 and CDR2 (germline): MNHEY, SVGAGI.

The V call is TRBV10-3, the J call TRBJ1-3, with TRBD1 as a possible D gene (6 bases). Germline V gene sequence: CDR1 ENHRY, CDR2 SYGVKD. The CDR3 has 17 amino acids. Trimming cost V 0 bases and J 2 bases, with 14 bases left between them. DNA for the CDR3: TGTGCCATCAGTGAGTCGGGTTTGAGGGGGACTGGAAACACCATATATTTT. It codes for CAISESGLRGTGNTIYF.

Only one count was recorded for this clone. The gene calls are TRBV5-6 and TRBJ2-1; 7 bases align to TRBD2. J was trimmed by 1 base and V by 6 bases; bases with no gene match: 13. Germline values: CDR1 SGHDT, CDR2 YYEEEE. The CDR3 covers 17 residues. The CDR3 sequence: CASMGGDPPISYNEQFF. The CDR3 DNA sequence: TGTGCCAGCATGGGGGGGGACCCACCTATTTCCTACAATGAGCAGTTCTTC.

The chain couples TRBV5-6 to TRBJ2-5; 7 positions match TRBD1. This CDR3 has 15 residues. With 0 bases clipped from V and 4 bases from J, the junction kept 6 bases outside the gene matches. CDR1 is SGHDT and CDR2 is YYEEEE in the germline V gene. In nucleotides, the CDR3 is TGTGCCAGCAGCTTGGGACAGGGCGTCGGAGAGACCCAGTACTTC. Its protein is CASSLGQGVGETQYF.

CDR3 residues: CASSQQGQGETQYF. The CDR3 DNA reads as TGTGCCAGCAGCCAACAGGGCCAGGGTGAGACCCAGTACTTC. The gene calls are TRBV6-6 and TRBJ2-5, with D perhaps TRBD1 (6 bases). V lost 6 bases, J lost 5 bases, and 16 bases lay in between. The CDR3 covers 14 residues. The germline CDR1 and CDR2 sequences are MNHNY and SVGAGI (reference sequence).

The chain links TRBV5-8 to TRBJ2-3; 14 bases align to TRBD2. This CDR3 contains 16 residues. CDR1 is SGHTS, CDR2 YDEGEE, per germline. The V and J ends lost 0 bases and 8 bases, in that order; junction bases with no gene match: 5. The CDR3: CASSLGGLAGGRTQYF. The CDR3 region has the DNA TGTGCCAGCAGCTTGGGAGGACTAGCGGGGGGACGTACGCAGTATTTT. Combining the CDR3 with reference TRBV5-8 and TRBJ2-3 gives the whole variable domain EAGVTQSPTHLIKTRGQQATLRCSPISGHTSVYWYQQALGLGLQFLLWYDEGEERNRGNFPPRFSGRQFPNYSSELNVNALELEDSALYLCASSLGGLAGGRTQYFGPGTRLTVL.

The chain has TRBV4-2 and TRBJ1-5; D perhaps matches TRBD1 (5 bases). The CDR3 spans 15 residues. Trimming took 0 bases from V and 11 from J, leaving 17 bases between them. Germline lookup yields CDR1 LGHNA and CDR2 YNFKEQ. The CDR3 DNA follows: TGTGCCAGCAGCCAAGATGGGGCAGCAGCATCGGCCCAGCATTTT. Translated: CASSQDGAAASAQHF.

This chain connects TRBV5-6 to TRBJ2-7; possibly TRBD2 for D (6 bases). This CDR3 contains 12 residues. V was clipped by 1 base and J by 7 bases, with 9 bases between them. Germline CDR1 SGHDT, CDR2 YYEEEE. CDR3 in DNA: TGTGCCAGCAGCTTGCGCCGGGGGGAGCAGTACGTC. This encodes CASSLRRGEQYV.

CDR3 amino acids: CASSQEQRGEKLFF. For the CDR3, the DNA is TGTGCCAGCAGCCAAGAACAGCGGGGGGAAAAACTGTTTTTT. The chain joins TRBV4-2 to TRBJ1-4; a possible D gene is TRBD1 (5 bases). Trimming shortened V by 0 bases and J by 8 bases, and 10 bases separated the two germline ends. This CDR3 comprises 14 residues. Germline values: CDR1 LGHNA, CDR2 YNFKEQ.

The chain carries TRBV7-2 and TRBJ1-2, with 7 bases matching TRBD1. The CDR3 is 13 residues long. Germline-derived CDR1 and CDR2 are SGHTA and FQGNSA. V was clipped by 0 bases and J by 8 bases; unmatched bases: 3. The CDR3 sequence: CASSLAGQEGYTF. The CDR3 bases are TGTGCCAGCAGCTTAGCCGGACAGGAGGGCTACACCTTC.

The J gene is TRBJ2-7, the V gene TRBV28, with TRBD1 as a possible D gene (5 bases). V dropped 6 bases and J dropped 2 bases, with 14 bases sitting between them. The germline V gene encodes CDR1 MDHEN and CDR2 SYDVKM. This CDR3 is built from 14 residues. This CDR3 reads CASSVQGPTYEQYV. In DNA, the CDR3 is TGTGCCAGCAGCGTTCAGGGTCCCACCTACGAGCAGTACGTC.

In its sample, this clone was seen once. CDR3 sequence reads: CASSFSSLHSPLHF. CDR3 DNA sequence: TGTGCCAGCAGCTTTTCGTCACTCCATTCACCCCTCCACTTT. This chain uses TRBV5-5 with TRBJ1-6, with D unresolved. The germline V gene encodes CDR1 SGHKS and CDR2 YYEKEE (reference sequence). The CDR3 is 14 amino acids. With 2 bases removed from V and 8 bases from J, the gap between germline ends came to 11 bases.

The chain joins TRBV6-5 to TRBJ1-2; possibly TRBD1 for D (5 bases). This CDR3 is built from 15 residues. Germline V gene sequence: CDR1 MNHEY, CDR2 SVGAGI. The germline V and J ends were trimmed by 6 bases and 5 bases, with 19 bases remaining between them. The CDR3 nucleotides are TGTGCCAGCAGGCCAGGGTTGGCAGGACGGTATGGCTACACCTTC. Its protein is CASRPGLAGRYGYTF.

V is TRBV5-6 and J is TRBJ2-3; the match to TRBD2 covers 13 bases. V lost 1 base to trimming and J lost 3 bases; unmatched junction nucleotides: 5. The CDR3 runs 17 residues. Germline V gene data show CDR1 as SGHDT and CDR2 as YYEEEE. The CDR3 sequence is CASSLLGLAGVTDTQYF. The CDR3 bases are TGTGCCAGCAGCTTGCTCGGACTAGCGGGGGTGACAGATACGCAGTATTTT.

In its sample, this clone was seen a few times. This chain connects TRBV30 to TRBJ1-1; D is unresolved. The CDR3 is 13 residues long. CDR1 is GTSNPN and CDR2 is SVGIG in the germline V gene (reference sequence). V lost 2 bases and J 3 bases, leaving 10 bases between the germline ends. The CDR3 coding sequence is TGTGCCTGGAGTACTCTAGATTACACTGAAGCTTTCTTT. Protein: CAWSTLDYTEAFF.

The CDR3 protein is CASSQEQGKTEAFF. As DNA, the CDR3 is TGCGCCAGCAGCCAAGAACAGGGGAAAACTGAAGCTTTCTTT. V is TRBV4-3 and J is TRBJ1-1; the match to TRBD1 covers 7 bases. Germline CDR1 LGHNA, CDR2 YSLEER. Unmatched junction bases numbered 3, after V lost 0 bases and J lost 5 bases. The CDR3 sequence is 14 residues long.

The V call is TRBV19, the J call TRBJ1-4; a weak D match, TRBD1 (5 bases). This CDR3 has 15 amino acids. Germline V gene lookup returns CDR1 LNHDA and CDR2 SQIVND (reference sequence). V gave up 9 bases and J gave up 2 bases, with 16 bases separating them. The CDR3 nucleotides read TGTGCCAGCAGAGTCCAGGGTTGGACTAATGAAAAACTGTTTTTT. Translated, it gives CASRVQGWTNEKLFF.

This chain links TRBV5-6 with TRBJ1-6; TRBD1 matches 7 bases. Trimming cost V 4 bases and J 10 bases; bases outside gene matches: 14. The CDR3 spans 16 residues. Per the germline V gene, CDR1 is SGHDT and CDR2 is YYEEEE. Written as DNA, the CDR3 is TGTGCCAGCAGCCCCCCTCCCTGGACAGGCCAATCACCCCTCCACTTT. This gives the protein CASSPPPWTGQSPLHF.

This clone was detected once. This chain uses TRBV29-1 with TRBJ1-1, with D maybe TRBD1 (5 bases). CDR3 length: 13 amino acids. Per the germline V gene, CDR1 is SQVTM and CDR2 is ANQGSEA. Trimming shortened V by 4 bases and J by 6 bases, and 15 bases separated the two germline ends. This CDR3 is CSVGWGQGSEAFF. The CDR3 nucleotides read TGCAGCGTTGGGTGGGGTCAGGGCTCTGAAGCTTTCTTT.

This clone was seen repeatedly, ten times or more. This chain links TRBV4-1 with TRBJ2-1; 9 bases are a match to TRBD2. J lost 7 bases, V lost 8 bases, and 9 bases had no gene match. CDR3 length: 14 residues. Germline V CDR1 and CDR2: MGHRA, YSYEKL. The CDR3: CASRLAGGPNEQFF. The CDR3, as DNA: TGCGCCAGCCGCCTCGCGGGGGGGCCTAATGAGCAGTTCTTC.

The CDR3 DNA is TGTGCCAGCAGGAGGACAGTGAACACTGAAGCTTTCTTT. Its translation: CASRRTVNTEAFF. The J gene is TRBJ1-1, the V gene TRBV2; TRBD1 might be the D (6 bases). CDR3 length: 13 residues. Trimming removed 6 bases from V and 0 bases from J, with 8 bases in between. Germline CDR1 and CDR2: SNHLY and FYNNEI.

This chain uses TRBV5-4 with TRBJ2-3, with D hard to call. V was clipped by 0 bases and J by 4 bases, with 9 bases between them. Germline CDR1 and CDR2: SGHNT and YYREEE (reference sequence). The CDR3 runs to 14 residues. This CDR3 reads CASSLDRFSDTQYF. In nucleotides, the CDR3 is TGTGCCAGCAGCTTGGACAGATTCTCAGATACGCAGTATTTT. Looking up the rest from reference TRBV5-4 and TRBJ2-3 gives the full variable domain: ETGVTQSPTHLIKTRGQQVTLRCSSQSGHNTVSWYQQALGQGPQFIFQYYREEENGRGNFPPRFSGLQFPNYSSELNVNALELDDSALYLCASSLDRFSDTQYFGPGTRLTVL.